Below, 5 T cell receptor beta chains from the same sample are listed, as sequenced in a study of T cell responses to AZD1222 COVID-19 vaccine. The method was immunoSEQ multiplex PCR; TCRdb's version includes in-frame clones alone and lacks a portion of them. The repertoire consists of about 99,000 clones, with roughly nine tenths occurring once and the leading ten covering roughly 2.9%. The sample was peripheral blood, taken on day 0 of AZD1222 vaccination. These receptor sequences come from an adult in good health.

The V call is TRBV7-9, the J call TRBJ1-5, with D maybe TRBD1 (6 bases). Trimming cost V 7 bases and J 6 bases, with 10 bases left between them. CDR3 size: 12 residues. From germline, CDR1 is SEHNR and CDR2 FQNEAQ (reference sequence). The CDR3 loop is CASTQGAQPQHF. CDR3 nucleotide sequence: TGTGCCAGCACACAGGGAGCTCAGCCCCAGCATTTT. Based on the CDR3 plus reference TRBV7-9 and TRBJ1-5, the full variable domain is DTGVSQNPRHKITKRGQNVTFRCDPISEHNRLYWYRQTLGQGPEFLTYFQNEAQLEKSRLLSDRFSAERPKGSFSTLEIQRTEQGDSAMYLCASTQGAQPQHFGDGTRLSIL.

The chain recombines TRBV3-1 (or the pseudogene TRBV3-2) with TRBJ1-6, with D unclear. Germline assignment: CDR1 LGHDT and CDR2 YNNKEL (reference sequence). Trimming removed 2 bases from V and 9 bases from J, with 2 bases in between. The length of the CDR3 is 11 residues. CDR3 DNA sequence: TGTGCCAGCAGCCAAAGTTCACCCCTCCACTTT. Translating gives CASSQSSPLHF.

The V and J genes are TRBV27 and TRBJ2-1; the D gene is possibly TRBD2 (5 bases). Germline CDR1 and CDR2: MNHEY and SMNVEV (reference sequence). V lost 3 bases, J lost 9 bases, and 18 bases lay in between. This CDR3 comprises 15 residues. CDR3 residues: CASSFSGRARAEQFF. DNA for the CDR3: TGTGCCAGCAGTTTTTCGGGAAGGGCTCGGGCTGAGCAGTTCTTC.

The chain joins TRBV19 to TRBJ2-4, with D unresolved. Germline V gene sequence: CDR1 LNHDA, CDR2 SQIVND (reference sequence). The CDR3 totals 16 residues. The V gene lost 4 bases and the J gene lost 0 bases, with 13 bases spanning the gap. CDR3 sequence: CASSKKAVKAKNIQYF. In DNA form, the CDR3 reads TGTGCCAGTAGTAAAAAGGCCGTCAAAGCCAAAAACATTCAGTACTTC. The variable domain in full, with the rest retrieved from reference TRBV19 and TRBJ2-4, is DGGITQSPKYLFRKEGQNVTLSCEQNLNHDAMYWYRQDPGQGLRLIYYSQIVNDFQKGDIAEGYSVSREKKESFPLTVTSAQKNPTAFYLCASSKKAVKAKNIQYFGAGTRLSVL.

The V gene is TRBV6-2 or TRBV6-3, the J gene TRBJ1-2; D gene unclear. The V end lost 2 bases, the J end lost 4 bases, and 8 bases lay between the germline ends. Germline V gene lookup returns CDR1 MNHEY and CDR2 SVGEGT. This CDR3 has 13 amino acids. CDR3 sequence reads: CASSYARFYGYTF. The CDR3 coding sequence is TGTGCCAGCAGTTACGCCCGCTTCTATGGCTACACCTTC.